Listed here are 32 T cell receptor beta chains from one sample, sequenced in a study of blood T cells in healthy people across ages. The use of a sample-barcoded 5' primer and a J-beta primer mix characterized a second PCR of roughly 6 to 12 cycles. TCRdb reprocessed the 5' RACE reads via MiXCR and lists one record per CDR3 protein. Of 700,000 to 1,000,000 distinct CDR3 sequences listed, more than 40% are singletons. Sequenced sample: blood. All receptors come from a man in his sixties in good health.

This chain uses TRBV12-3 or TRBV12-4 with TRBJ2-2, with D tentatively TRBD2 (5 bases). The CDR3 runs to 13 residues. V gave up 0 bases and J gave up 7 bases, with 6 bases separating them. CDR3 loop: CASSLAGDGELFF. CDR3 sequence (DNA): TGTGCCAGCAGTTTAGCCGGGGACGGGGAGCTGTTTTTT.

The chain combines TRBV5-6 with TRBJ2-3; D unclear. The length of the CDR3 is 17 residues. V lost 4 bases and J lost 2, with 20 bases in between. Germline V gives CDR1 SGHDT, CDR2 YYEEEE. DNA of the CDR3: TGTGCCAGCAGCCGCCCGCCCCCGGGCTCGGTCACAGATACGCAGTATTTT. As protein: CASSRPPPGSVTDTQYF.

This clonotype was counted ten times or more. The CDR3 is CASKRGAQETQYF. CDR3 in DNA: TGTGCCAGTAAGCGGGGGGCCCAAGAGACCCAGTACTTC. The chain combines TRBV6-6 with TRBJ2-5; TRBD2 aligns across 9 bases. V lost 9 bases to trimming and J lost 1 base; unmatched junction nucleotides: 3. This CDR3 comprises 13 residues. Germline V gene lookup returns CDR1 MNHNY and CDR2 SVGAGI (reference sequence).

This clonotype was recorded a few times. V is TRBV30 and J is TRBJ2-3; a possible D gene is TRBD2 (5 bases). Germline-derived CDR1 and CDR2 are GTSNPN and SVGIG (reference sequence). Between the trimmed V and J ends, which lost 5 bases and 5 bases, there was a span of 11 bases. The CDR3 is 12 residues long. The CDR3, as DNA: TGTGCCTGGGTTCCGGGATTAGATACGCAGTATTTT. Protein sequence: CAWVPGLDTQYF.

There are a few counts of this clonotype. V is TRBV5-1 and J is TRBJ2-1, with 8 nucleotides matching TRBD2. This CDR3 has 15 amino acids. V lost 4 bases to trimming and J lost 7 bases; unmatched junction nucleotides: 10. Germline CDR1 and CDR2: SGHRS and YFSETQ. The CDR3 spells CASSLAGPLGNEQFF. In DNA form, the CDR3 reads TGCGCCAGCAGCCTAGCGGGCCCACTCGGTAATGAGCAGTTCTTC. The full variable domain, in which reference TRBV5-1 and TRBJ2-1 provide the parts outside the CDR3, is KAGVTQTPRYLIKTRGQQVTLSCSPISGHRSVSWYQQTPGQGLQFLFEYFSETQRNKGNFPGRFSGRQFSNSRSEMNVSTLELGDSALYLCASSLAGPLGNEQFFGPGTRLTVL.

The chain is built from TRBV27 and TRBJ1-5; 9 bases agree with TRBD1. CDR1 and CDR2 (germline): MNHEY, SMNVEV (reference sequence). The CDR3 covers 16 residues. The trim removed 6 bases at V and 4 bases at J, leaving 10 bases unmatched. The CDR3 loop reads CASRGTGSGGNQPQHF. The DNA for the CDR3 is TGTGCCAGCAGGGGGACAGGGTCGGGGGGGAATCAGCCCCAGCATTTT.

This clonotype appeared once. A much larger clone sits a single nucleotide away, making a read error possible. CDR3 loop: CTSTSETGPYEQYF. The CDR3 DNA reads as TGTACCAGCACCTCGGAGACAGGGCCCTACGAGCAGTACTTC. The V and J genes are TRBV7-2 and TRBJ2-4; 7 bases match TRBD1. The J call may be wrong; the DNA end is better matched by TRBJ2-7. Germline lookup yields CDR1 SGHTA and CDR2 FQGNSA. The CDR3 consists of 14 residues.

The sample holds many counts of this clonotype. V usage is TRBV7-2 and J usage is TRBJ2-1; D assignment may be TRBD1 or TRBD2 (5 bases each). Germline loops: CDR1 SGHTA, CDR2 FQGNSA. The length of the CDR3 is 12 residues. V lost 5 bases and J 10 bases, leaving 12 bases between the germline ends. The CDR3, as DNA: TGTGCCAGCAGCGGTAGGGGACCCGAGCAGTTCTTC. The encoded protein is CASSGRGPEQFF.

The genes are TRBV27 and TRBJ1-4, with D maybe TRBD1 (5 bases). The germline gives CDR1 MNHEY, CDR2 SMNVEV (reference sequence). The CDR3 runs to 15 residues. Trimming left V 1 base short and J 8 bases short, with 14 bases between. CDR3 loop: CASSLWAGSKEKLFF. For the CDR3, the DNA is TGTGCCAGCAGTTTATGGGCAGGGAGTAAGGAAAAACTGTTTTTT. Combining the CDR3 with reference TRBV27 and TRBJ1-4 gives the whole variable domain EAQVTQNPRYLITVTGKKLTVTCSQNMNHEYMSWYRQDPGLGLRQIYYSMNVEVTDKGDVPEGYKVSRKEKRNFPLILESPSPNQTSLYFCASSLWAGSKEKLFFGSGTQLSVL.

This clonotype was observed once. V and J are TRBV15 and TRBJ2-3; D is unresolved. V was trimmed by 0 bases and J by 4 bases, leaving 2 bases between them. The CDR3 extends over 12 amino acids. The V gene's germline CDR1 is LNHNV and CDR2 YYDKDF (reference sequence). CDR3 protein: CATSREPDTQYF. CDR3 sequence (DNA): TGTGCCACCAGCAGAGAACCAGATACGCAGTATTTT.

This clonotype was detected a few times. V gene TRBV15 combines with J gene TRBJ2-2; D not certain. The germline gives CDR1 LNHNV, CDR2 YYDKDF (reference sequence). V was clipped by 1 base and J by 2 bases, with 5 bases between them. This CDR3 has 14 residues. Here the CDR3 reads CATSRARNTGELFF. The CDR3 DNA is TGTGCCACCAGCAGAGCCCGTAACACCGGGGAGCTGTTTTTT.

The rearrangement joins TRBV6-2 or TRBV6-3 to TRBJ2-1; maybe TRBD2 (5 bases). Germline loops: CDR1 MNHEY, CDR2 SVGEGT. The V end was cut by 7 bases, the J end by 1 base, with 8 bases between. The CDR3 is 13 amino acids. The CDR3 here is CASISGSYNEQFF. DNA of the CDR3: TGTGCCAGCATAAGCGGTTCCTACAATGAGCAGTTCTTC.

This chain joins TRBV24-1 and TRBJ2-1; D possibly corresponds to TRBD1 (6 bases). In germline, CDR1 is KGHDR, CDR2 SFDVKD. CDR3 length equals 13 residues. Trimming left V 6 bases short and J 6 bases short, with 11 bases between. The CDR3 region is CATSKTGFNEQFF. The DNA for the CDR3 is TGTGCCACCAGTAAGACAGGATTCAATGAGCAGTTCTTC.

This clonotype was found a few times. The chain links TRBV7-2 to TRBJ2-5, with D unresolved. V lost 6 bases and J 1 base, leaving 9 bases between the germline ends. The CDR3 extends over 13 amino acids. Germline V CDR1 and CDR2: SGHTA, FQGNSA. DNA for the CDR3: TGTGCCAGCAGGCACTCAGCCCAAGAGACCCAGTACTTC. Translated: CASRHSAQETQYF.

The CDR3 DNA follows: TGTGCCAGCAGTTCCCCCCACAGGGTTGGGGAGCAGTACTTC. Protein: CASSSPHRVGEQYF. The chain employs TRBV28 and TRBJ2-5, with D maybe TRBD1 (6 bases). Trimming left V 4 bases short and J 11 bases short, with 20 bases between. There are 14 residues in the CDR3. Germline CDR1 MDHEN, CDR2 SYDVKM.

This clonotype has a count of ten or more. The rearrangement links TRBV25-1 to TRBJ2-7, with D possibly being TRBD1 (6 bases). The germline gives CDR1 MGHDK, CDR2 SYGVNS. The CDR3 contains 11 residues. V gave up 7 bases and J gave up 5 bases, with 9 bases separating them. The CDR3 coding sequence is TGTGCCAGCACCACAGGGCACGAGCAGTACTTC. Protein product: CASTTGHEQYF.

Remarks on this clonotype: This may come from a read error, since a much larger clone is one base off. V gene TRBV7-2 combines with J gene TRBJ2-4; D may correspond to TRBD1 or TRBD2 (5 bases each). The CDR3 length is 15 residues. The germline V and J ends were trimmed by 4 bases and 15 bases, with 25 bases remaining between them. CDR1 is SGHTA and CDR2 is FQGNSA in the germline V gene. The CDR3 region has the DNA TGTGCCAGCAGCTCCGGGACGCTCTCCTCCTACGAGCGGTACTTC. Translation: CASSSGTLSSYERYF.

The V gene is TRBV3-1, the J gene TRBJ2-3; maybe TRBD2 (5 bases). Per germline, CDR1 LGHDT and CDR2 YNNKEL (reference sequence). The CDR3 totals 14 residues. The ends were cut back, 3 bases at V and 4 bases at J, with 11 bases in the middle. CDR3 DNA: TGTGCCAGCAGCCAGTACCTAGCAGCAGATACGCAGTATTTT. This encodes CASSQYLAADTQYF.

This chain joins TRBV27 and TRBJ2-7; perhaps TRBD1 as D (5 bases). The germline CDR1 and CDR2 sequences are MNHEY and SMNVEV (reference sequence). Between the trimmed V and J ends, which lost 3 bases and 5 bases, there was a span of 17 bases. CDR3 length: 15 residues. This chain's CDR3 is CASSFTRAPRDEQYF. Written as DNA, the CDR3 is TGTGCCAGCAGTTTCACCAGGGCCCCCCGCGACGAGCAGTACTTC.

The chain combines TRBV2 with TRBJ2-5; D possibly corresponds to TRBD1 (6 bases). Trimming pared 6 bases from V and 11 bases from J, leaving 22 bases between. This CDR3 is built from 14 residues. Germline V gene sequence: CDR1 SNHLY, CDR2 FYNNEI. The chain's CDR3 is CASRSPGQLDGQYF. CDR3 nucleotides: TGTGCCAGCAGGTCCCCCGGACAGCTCGATGGGCAGTACTTC.

This clonotype turned up a few times. The J gene is TRBJ1-6, the V gene TRBV6-5; D ambiguous. Trimming left V 6 bases short and J 9 bases short, with 12 bases between. This CDR3 is 13 amino acids long. Germline-derived CDR1 and CDR2 are MNHEY and SVGAGI. The CDR3 loop is CASSPFGSSPLHF. CDR3 in DNA: TGTGCCAGCAGCCCCTTCGGTAGTTCACCCCTCCACTTT.

This clonotype has a handful of counts. The chain combines TRBV4-3 with TRBJ2-5; maybe TRBD1 (5 bases). Trimming removed 0 bases from V and 7 bases from J, with 21 bases in between. CDR3 length equals 17 residues. Germline V CDR1 and CDR2: LGHNA, YSLEER. The DNA for the CDR3 is TGCGCCAGCAGCCAAGAGATTTTTGCAGGGCCTCTTGGGACCCAGTACTTC. Its translation: CASSQEIFAGPLGTQYF.

The chain joins TRBV7-9 to TRBJ1-2; the match to TRBD1 covers 7 bases. CDR1 and CDR2 (germline): SEHNR, FQNEAQ (reference sequence). The trim removed 5 bases at V and 4 bases at J, leaving 7 bases unmatched. This CDR3 has 14 residues. CDR3 DNA: TGTGCCAGCAGCACTCAGGGGGTTGGCTATGGCTACACCTTC. Its protein product is CASSTQGVGYGYTF.

This chain uses TRBV7-9 with TRBJ1-1; D not certain. Trimming left V 0 bases short and J 4 bases short, with 6 bases between. CDR3 length equals 13 residues. Germline CDR1 and CDR2: SEHNR and FQNEAQ (reference sequence). The CDR3 nucleotides read TGTGCCAGCAGCTTAGCGGGTATCACTGAAGCTTTCTTT. Protein product: CASSLAGITEAFF. The full variable domain, rest sourced from reference TRBV7-9 and TRBJ1-1, is DTGVSQNPRHKITKRGQNVTFRCDPISEHNRLYWYRQTLGQGPEFLTYFQNEAQLEKSRLLSDRFSAERPKGSFSTLEIQRTEQGDSAMYLCASSLAGITEAFFGQGTRLTVV.

The chain joins TRBV5-1 to TRBJ2-1; D is undetermined. Trimming took off 5 bases at V and 6 bases at J, with 15 bases between the two ends. CDR3 length: 14 residues. The germline gives CDR1 SGHRS, CDR2 YFSETQ. The CDR3 nucleotides read TGCGCCAGCAGTAGGGATTCCAACTTCAATGAGCAGTTCTTC. Amino acids: CASSRDSNFNEQFF. Together with reference TRBV5-1 and TRBJ2-1, the CDR3 gives the full variable domain: KAGVTQTPRYLIKTRGQQVTLSCSPISGHRSVSWYQQTPGQGLQFLFEYFSETQRNKGNFPGRFSGRQFSNSRSEMNVSTLELGDSALYLCASSRDSNFNEQFFGPGTRLTVL.

The chain is built from TRBV7-2 and TRBJ2-3, with a weak D call TRBD1 (5 bases). This CDR3 spans 14 amino acids. V was pared by 4 bases and J by 4 bases, with 12 bases between. From germline, CDR1 is SGHTA and CDR2 FQGNSA. The CDR3 reads CASSSNQGADTQYF. The DNA for the CDR3 is TGTGCCAGCAGCTCCAACCAGGGTGCAGATACGCAGTATTTT.

This clonotype was found a few times. J is TRBJ2-5 and V is TRBV20-1; D unresolved. Per germline, CDR1 DFQATT and CDR2 SNEGSKA (reference sequence). The length of the CDR3 is 12 residues. V dropped 6 bases and J dropped 4 bases, with 12 bases sitting between them. CDR3 in amino acids: CSALGSSETQYF. The CDR3 DNA follows: TGCAGTGCCCTAGGTAGCTCAGAGACCCAGTACTTC.

This clonotype turned up a few times. The chain joins TRBV20-1 to TRBJ2-2; 8 bases map to TRBD2. Germline-derived CDR1 and CDR2 are DFQATT and SNEGSKA (reference sequence). The CDR3 is 15 residues long. V lost 6 bases and J lost 4; bases outside the gene matches: 10. CDR3 region: CSAVSGGAGTGELFF. In nucleotides, the CDR3 is TGCAGTGCCGTATCCGGGGGGGCCGGCACCGGGGAGCTGTTTTTT.

The chain links TRBV3-1 to TRBJ2-5, with a weak D call TRBD2 (5 bases). V was cut by 0 bases and J by 9 bases, with 17 bases left in between. Germline V gene lookup returns CDR1 LGHDT and CDR2 YNNKEL (reference sequence). The CDR3 totals 15 residues. DNA for the CDR3: TGTGCCAGCAGCCAAGATAGAAGCGGTCCTCCGTCCCAGTACTTC. It codes for CASSQDRSGPPSQYF.

The gene calls are TRBV4-1 and TRBJ2-2; 7 nucleotides match TRBD1. Germline V gives CDR1 MGHRA, CDR2 YSYEKL. This CDR3 has 15 amino acids. Trimming at V came to 3 bases and at J to 1 base, leaving 2 bases not matched to a gene. Here the CDR3 DNA reads TGCGCCAGCAGCCAGCCAGGGGGGAACACCGGGGAGCTGTTTTTT. Its protein is CASSQPGGNTGELFF.

The rearrangement joins TRBV12-5 to TRBJ1-1; D call uncertain. The V and J ends lost 5 bases and 3 bases respectively, with 19 bases between them. Germline V CDR1 and CDR2: LGHNT, FRNRAP. The CDR3 sequence is 16 residues long. CDR3 amino acids: CASGPDTLLRDTEAFF. Here the CDR3 DNA reads TGTGCTAGTGGTCCCGACACGCTACTAAGGGACACTGAAGCTTTCTTT.

The chain is built from TRBV7-9 and TRBJ1-1; 11 nucleotides line up with TRBD1. The trim removed 4 bases at V and 1 base at J, leaving 8 bases unmatched. This CDR3 spans 17 amino acids. Germline CDR1 reads SEHNR; CDR2 reads FQNEAQ (reference sequence). The CDR3 region is CASSSGDRGVSNTEAFF. The CDR3 nucleotides read TGTGCCAGCAGCTCAGGGGACAGGGGGGTCTCGAACACTGAAGCTTTCTTT. Full variable domain (rest looked up from reference TRBV7-9 and TRBJ1-1): DTGVSQNPRHKITKRGQNVTFRCDPISEHNRLYWYRQTLGQGPEFLTYFQNEAQLEKSRLLSDRFSAERPKGSFSTLEIQRTEQGDSAMYLCASSSGDRGVSNTEAFFGQGTRLTVV.